This TCR beta chain was documented in a study of cytomegalovirus exposure and HLA in healthy donors (dated by TCRdb to about 2017). Some background on the complete study: According to an earlier analysis of 587 of the donors, about 190 million T cells yielded 90 million to 140 million unique TCR beta sequences and more than 250 Gb of sequence data. Among around 400 genotyped donors of the cohort, an average of approximately 240,000 unique TCR beta nucleotide sequences was sequenced per donor, of which roughly 18% were non-productive. A separate validation cohort of 100 to 150 different subjects was used in addition to the approximately 610-subject first cohort. An early release that covered roughly 600 HLA-typed donors contained about 300 gigabases of sequencing data and 65 million to 100 million unique TCR sequences. Alongside the repertoire data, information on donor age, sex, ethnicity and CMV serostatus was compiled. High-throughput TCR immunosequencing, statistical association of individual TCRs with disease status, and machine learning were combined to predict cytomegalovirus infection status. The T cell repertoires of under 700 subjects were profiled by immunosequencing and related to cytomegalovirus serostatus. Of the roughly 410 genotyped donors, less than 90% were placed in the genetic ancestry cluster associated with self-reported Caucasian donors. The number of donors typed differed by locus, with roughly 629-640 for A, B, C, DRB1 and DQB1, 522 for DQA1, 600 to 610 for DPA1, and 400 to 490 for DPB1. In a later genetic analysis, genome-wide SNP genotypes for about 65% of the roughly 670 donors were used, and that subset was treated as a discovery cohort. Class I and class II HLA loci were covered by the typing at four-digit resolution. A later analysis re-analyzed previously published TCR beta repertoires from 666 donors and added high-resolution HLA genotyping to study TCR occurrence patterns. Several DR-DQ haplotypes were handled as single units for association and clustering, since linkage in the cohort was strong. An earlier analysis of around 640 of the donors used high-throughput TCR beta sequencing to judge whether each TCR beta V gene segment behaved as functional or pseudogenic. Every repertoire in the discovery cohort had been generated on one and the same sequencing platform. The study aimed to test whether cataloging public T cell receptors could reveal signatures of past pathogen exposure. Rather than drawing on any new phenotypic data, the later analysis identified candidate immune exposures from TCR beta sequences and the way those sequences occurred across donors.

Remarks on this clone: Its antigen has not been determined. Nothing much larger sits one base from this clone, and base qualities are not available. This sample includes further DNA sequences coding for the same CDR3.

The cohort consisted of approximately 690 healthy bone marrow donors. At the time of sampling, all cohort members were nominally healthy, though unrecorded immune exposures were likely present. The donor was CMV seronegative and was included in the group of a few hundred seronegative cohort members. Each donor provided a peripheral blood sample, and peripheral blood mononuclear cells were used for TCR beta sequencing. The Qiagen DNeasy Blood Extraction Kit was used to extract genomic DNA from the blood cell samples. Study-wide findings and limitations: According to a later genetic analysis, donors in an Asian-associated ancestry cluster had fewer N-insertions in productive TCRs than the roughly 700-donor mean. In a later analysis, HLA-associated TCR beta chains were found to be more clonally expanded and to have lower generation probabilities than equally common non-associated chains. A later analysis found that TCR association rates varied across HLA loci, with DRB1 alleles showing the most associated TCRs and HLA-C alleles the fewest. CMV serostatus was the only immune exposure information available for the cohort. A total of 164 TCR beta chains were listed by the study as associated with cytomegalovirus. The cohort was sequenced for TCR beta chains only, and without alpha or paired-chain data the features that could be detected were limited. In a later analysis, several top co-occurrence clusters were reported to appear linked to parvovirus B19, influenza, CMV and Epstein-Barr virus. Most CMV-associated TCR beta chains appeared to be HLA-restricted in a later analysis, and the HLA associations seemed to be driven largely by CMV exposure. The classifier was reported to diagnose cytomegalovirus status with high specificity and sensitivity in both the original and validation cohorts. Linkage disequilibrium might explain the correlated functional status among segregating V segments, but an unknown experimental factor could not be excluded. Because the 87-base-pair reads could not distinguish some IMGT-functional V segments, including TRBV6-2 and TRBV6-3, those segments were excluded. A further reported finding was that TCR beta sequences accurately predicted the HLA-A and HLA-B alleles for most subjects in the first cohort. A few of the identified cytomegalovirus-associated TCR beta chains were confirmed in vitro to be specific for cytomegalovirus antigens. In an earlier analysis of some 500 of the donors, most TCR beta V segments were observed in productive rearrangements about 87% or about 30% of the time, broadly matching IMGT annotations. When HLA alleles, especially DR and DQ, strongly co-occurred, attributing TCR associations to individual alleles was difficult. Because counts were too low, some 17 rarely observed V segments, including chromosome 9 orphons, were left out of the earlier analysis of over 550 of the donors. Because some donors lacked HLA typing at each locus, the association tests relied only on the typed subset. A group of highly shared sequence variants was considered likely to be a technical artifact of the sequencing pipeline. Sequencing depth was assumed to be roughly uniform across donors in the presence/absence analyses, though that assumption may not hold. The authors suggested that the approach could potentially be extended to other disease states and immunological phenotypes. In a later genetic analysis, a missense DCLRE1C variant was associated with V-gene and J-gene trimming of TCR beta chains, and the association was replicated in an independent cohort. Most TCR sequences were seen in very few donors, while some public TCRs were found in many individuals. A later analysis associated 17,000 or so TCR beta sequences with specific HLA alleles at a false discovery rate of 0.05.

From the germline V gene (reference sequence), CDR1 is LNHDA and CDR2 is SQIVND. Clipping removes 3 bases from V and 2 bases from J, with 2 as the unmatched junction base count. The CDR3 has 15 amino acids, counting the end cysteine and phenylalanine. The retained sequence is limited to the CDR3, 45 bases, with the frame set at the first base. The library was prepared using the immunoSEQ multiplex PCR assay. For the multiplex PCR, a mixture combining 60 forward primers for TCR Vbeta segments and 13 reverse primers for TCR Jbeta segments was used. Amplification of the CDR3 region of rearranged TCR beta genes was performed with a multiplex PCR assay on genomic DNA. The Illumina HiSeq System was used to sequence the amplified TCR beta libraries as 87-base-pair reads. Per the original workflow: In a later analysis, some 80 million unique TCR beta chains were counted across the 650 to 750 repertoires, and approximately 9.9 million of these chains were shared by at least two donors. Raw reads were error-corrected and collapsed into unique sequences with a nearest-neighbor algorithm that merged closely related sequences to remove PCR and sequencing errors. CDR3 sequences were aligned to IMGT reference sequences to assign V, D and J gene segments. For a sequence to be retained, a match of at least six nucleotides to both a V gene segment and a J gene segment was required. Rearrangements were classified as productive when the CDR3 lacked stop codons and remained in frame with V and J, and all other rearrangements were classified as non-productive. CDR3 was defined according to IMGT convention as the region running from the second conserved V-encoded cysteine to the conserved J-encoded phenylalanine. The earlier analysis of 500 to 750 of the donors excluded any sequence lacking an unambiguous match to a single V gene segment. An earlier analysis of some 500 of the donors classified V segments as functional when productive rearrangements were above 56.7% and as segregating when the standard deviation between donors was above 5%. To diagnose cytomegalovirus status from the catalog of TCR beta chain sequences, a statistical classification framework was built. V and J gene assignment, in a later analysis, came from comparing TCR nucleotide sequences with IMGT/GENE-DB human TR gene sequences. In a later analysis, CDR3 sequences and most-parsimonious VDJ recombination scenarios were assigned using the TCRdist pipeline. A later analysis defined each TCR beta chain by its CDR3 amino acid sequence plus V-gene family, and excluded reads lacking a unique V-gene family. In a later analysis, 500 to 700 highly shared, low-generation-probability nucleotide sequences were removed to address suspected cross-contamination and a sequencing artifact. A later analysis calculated a clonal expansion index for each public chain from normalized within-repertoire ranks of inferred template counts. A later analysis computed generation probabilities with a VDJ recombination model fitted to out-of-frame rearrangements, and checked the results against IGoR. In a later analysis, TCR-TCR, TCR-HLA and TCR-CMV co-occurrence was scored with hypergeometric tests, and a repertoire-size bias correction was applied to TCR pairs. False discovery rates were estimated in a later analysis by permuting HLA or CMV assignments 20 times. In a later analysis, co-occurring TCRs were grouped using DBSCAN, and TCRdist sequence similarity was added for clustering within HLA-allele-positive subsets. For co-occurrence clustering, repertoires with fewer than 30,000 or more than 120,000 public chains were excluded, along with roughly five repertoires with anomalous nucleotide sharing. The immuneACCESS repertoire file appears here via TCRdb, limited to in-frame rearrangements. These files lack a portion of the clones; in checked studies, under half of the deficit traces to unresolved V genes, and the cause of the others is not known. That table gives V, J and clone size, and the DNA gave D and trimming. Counted in this sample were 100,000 to 140,000 clones; 73% of them appeared once. The ten most abundant clones make up around 7.8% of the sample.

The chain uses TRBV19 and TRBJ2-4; 9 junctional bases match TRBD1. This clonotype was obtained from a man aged 25 to 45 in good health and CMV-seronegative. The sample consisted of PBMCs. CDR3 region: CASSMTGGTKNIQYF. In nucleotides, the sequence is TGTGCCAGTAGTATGACAGGGGGAACCAAAAACATTCAGTACTTC.